This T cell receptor (beta chain) was recorded in a study of T cells in Graves' hyperthyroidism and ophthalmopathy. This clonotype has only a few counts. Researchers amplified the TCR beta CDR3 regions from RNA transcripts. TCR CDR3 regions were first amplified by RT-PCR with HTBI primers. TCRdb re-called the multiplex PCR reads through MiXCR, storing one row per CDR3 protein. The table lists roughly 520,000 distinct CDR3 sequences, approximately 25% of them singletons, with over 9% in the top ten. The source of the PBMCs was approximately 9.5 ml of fresh peripheral blood. This CDR3 has 16 amino acids. Trimming at V came to 5 bases and at J to 4 bases, leaving 12 bases not matched to a gene. Germline V gene data show CDR1 as LNHDA and CDR2 as SQIVND (reference sequence).

The clonotype comes from a woman aged 30 to 39 with Graves' ophthalmopathy. Sequencing was performed on blood. The chain joins TRBV19 to TRBJ2-5; 8 nucleotides agree with TRBD2. The DNA of the CDR3 is TGTGCCAGTAGTGTCCGGACTAGCCACTTGGGAGAGACCCAGTACTTC. Protein sequence: CASSVRTSHLGETQYF.